This T cell receptor (beta chain) was retrieved from a study of shared clonotypes between healthy human individuals. With V trimmed by 4 bases and J by 7 bases, 7 bases remained unmatched. From germline, CDR1 is GTSNPN and CDR2 SVGIG (reference sequence). The CDR3 totals 14 residues. The protocol was immunoSEQ multiplex PCR, while the TCRdb copy is restricted to in-frame clones and leaves out a portion. The sample lists approximately 500,000 clones, 75% to 80% occurring once. Donors had no recently reported acute infections or vaccinations and were HIV-negative. Each sample came from a Caucasian adult donor living in Nashville, Tennessee.

The TCR sequence derives from a middle-aged woman in good health. Some clones in this sample may be carry-over from other donors' samples. V gene TRBV30 combines with J gene TRBJ2-2, with TRBD2 identical over 9 bases. Sample: PBMCs. DNA for the CDR3: TGTGCCTGGAATGGCGGGAGGGCCTTCGGGGAGCTGTTTTTT. As protein: CAWNGGRAFGELFF.